Listed here are 27 T cell receptor beta chains from one sample, sequenced in a study of blood T cells in healthy people across ages. A J-beta primer mix and a sample-barcoded 5' primer were used in a second PCR of roughly 6 to 12 cycles. TCRdb passed the 5' RACE reads through MiXCR, listing each CDR3 protein once. The table shows some 710,000 distinct CDR3 sequences, with 20% to 25% occurring only once. The sequencing sample was made of blood. The receptors were gathered from a man in his 70s in good health.

This rearrangement joins TRBV7-8 to TRBJ1-1, with 8 bases lining up with TRBD1. This CDR3 comprises 13 residues. The germline CDR1 and CDR2 sequences are SGHVS and FQNEAQ. Unmatched junction bases numbered 5, after V lost 9 bases and J lost 2 bases. CDR3 DNA: TGTGCCAGTGACAGGGGTTTTAACACTGAAGCTTTCTTT. This gives the protein CASDRGFNTEAFF.

V gene TRBV7-2 combines with J gene TRBJ1-2; 7 bases are shared with TRBD1. CDR3 length: 13 residues. Germline V gives CDR1 SGHTA, CDR2 FQGNSA. V lost 5 bases and J lost 6; bases outside the gene matches: 6. The CDR3 spells CASSAGQLHGYTF. The CDR3 DNA reads as TGTGCCAGCAGCGCGGGACAGTTGCATGGCTACACCTTC.

V and J are TRBV7-2 and TRBJ1-5, with unresolved D. This CDR3 spans 13 amino acids. In germline, CDR1 is SGHTA, CDR2 FQGNSA. V was clipped by 5 bases and J by 4 bases, with 9 bases between them. CDR3: CASSPRSNQPQHF. The CDR3 DNA follows: TGTGCCAGCAGCCCCCGTAGTAATCAGCCCCAGCATTTT.

This clonotype was seen a few times. The chain has TRBV20-1 and TRBJ2-2; 9 bases map to TRBD1. Germline lookup yields CDR1 DFQATT and CDR2 SNEGSKA (reference sequence). The CDR3 is 18 residues long. Trimming cost V 0 bases and J 3 bases; bases outside gene matches: 11. CDR3 sequence reads: CSARDLRDRVDDTGELFF. CDR3 sequence (DNA): TGCAGTGCTAGAGATCTTCGGGACAGGGTTGATGACACCGGGGAGCTGTTTTTT.

The chain couples TRBV12-5 to TRBJ1-4; D may be TRBD1 (5 bases). Germline lookup yields CDR1 LGHNT and CDR2 FRNRAP. The CDR3 spans 16 residues. Trimming left V 5 bases short and J 2 bases short, with 15 bases between. The CDR3: CASGGRIRATNEKLFF. CDR3 nucleotide sequence: TGTGCTAGTGGTGGGAGAATCAGGGCCACTAATGAAAAACTGTTTTTT.

Only a few counts were recorded for this clonotype. This rearrangement joins TRBV6-6 to TRBJ2-5; TRBD1 might be the D (5 bases). V was pared by 0 bases and J by 4 bases, with 9 bases between. The CDR3 spans 14 residues. CDR1 is MNHNY, CDR2 SVGAGI, per germline (reference sequence). This chain's CDR3 is CASSYSRQPETQYF. CDR3 in DNA: TGTGCCAGCAGTTACTCGAGACAGCCAGAGACCCAGTACTTC.

In its sample, this clonotype was seen a few times. V gene TRBV7-9 combines with J gene TRBJ1-2, with D unresolved. Germline V lookup: CDR1 SEHNR, CDR2 FQNEAQ (reference sequence). The germline V and J ends were trimmed by 1 base and 8 bases, with 17 bases remaining between them. CDR3 length equals 15 residues. CDR3 sequence (DNA): TGTGCCAGCAGCTTAGAGGTTGTAGCCGGCGGAGGCTACACCTTC. This translates into CASSLEVVAGGGYTF.

The chain is built from TRBV11-2 and TRBJ2-3; 8 positions match TRBD1. This CDR3 has 14 residues. Germline CDR1 and CDR2: SGHAT and FQNNGV. The V and J ends lost 5 bases and 3 bases, in that order; junction bases with no gene match: 4. CDR3 sequence: CASSRQGRTDTQYF. The DNA of the CDR3 is TGTGCCAGCAGCCGACAGGGGAGGACAGATACGCAGTATTTT. The full variable domain, with the rest looked up from reference TRBV11-2 and TRBJ2-3, is EAGVAQSPRYKIIEKRQSVAFWCNPISGHATLYWYQQILGQGPKLLIQFQNNGVVDDSQLPKDRFSAERLKGVDSTLKIQPAKLEDSAVYLCASSRQGRTDTQYFGPGTRLTVL.

This clonotype was detected many times. This rearrangement joins TRBV7-8 to TRBJ2-3; tentatively, D is TRBD1 (6 bases). This CDR3 has 13 residues. Trimming removed 1 base at V and 6 bases at J, with 8 bases between. Germline V gene data show CDR1 as SGHVS and CDR2 as FQNEAQ. The CDR3 DNA reads TGTGCCAGCAGCTTAGGGACAGTTGATACGCAGTATTTT. Its protein product is CASSLGTVDTQYF.

The V and J genes are TRBV7-2 and TRBJ2-7, with D possibly TRBD1 on 5 matching bases. This CDR3 has 15 residues. With 3 bases removed from V and 0 bases from J, the gap between germline ends came to 12 bases. Germline V lookup: CDR1 SGHTA, CDR2 FQGNSA. The CDR3 region has the DNA TGTGCCAGCAGCTTTGGATGGGGCTTCTCCTACGAGCAGTACTTC. Protein sequence: CASSFGWGFSYEQYF.

The chain is built from TRBV12-3 or TRBV12-4 and TRBJ2-1, with 8 bases lining up with TRBD2. V shed 3 bases and J 9 bases; nucleotides not matched to a gene: 13. The CDR3 contains 16 residues. This CDR3 reads CASSFFRSGSFCEQFF. The CDR3 region has the DNA TGTGCCAGCAGTTTTTTCCGAAGCGGGAGTTTTTGTGAGCAGTTCTTC.

Turning to this clonotype: One junction end disagrees with the germline gene, perhaps due to a read error. The rearrangement uses TRBV6-5 and TRBJ2-1; D is unclear. CDR3 length: 11 amino acids. CDR1 MNHEY and CDR2 SVGAGI come from the germline V gene. CDR3: CTSKTGNEQFF. CDR3 coding DNA: TGTACCAGCAAAACGGGCAATGAGCAGTTCTTC.

This clonotype was found a few times. The rearrangement joins TRBV10-3 to TRBJ2-2; 7 bases are shared with TRBD1. Per the germline V gene, CDR1 is ENHRY and CDR2 is SYGVKD. This CDR3 spans 15 amino acids. V dropped 3 bases and J dropped 5; count of bases not matched to a gene: 6. In DNA, the CDR3 is TGTGCCATCAGTGATAAGGGGGCGCATACCGGGGAGCTGTTTTTT. Protein: CAISDKGAHTGELFF.

The chain employs TRBV2 and TRBJ2-7; perhaps TRBD2 as D (5 bases). Per the germline V gene, CDR1 is SNHLY and CDR2 is FYNNEI. With 4 bases removed from V and 0 bases from J, the gap between germline ends came to 10 bases. The CDR3 sequence is 14 residues long. CDR3 nucleotide sequence: TGTGCCAGCAGTGTGACGGGGAGCTCCTACGAGCAGTACGTC. Translating gives CASSVTGSSYEQYV.

This clonotype was counted between two and nine times. The V gene is TRBV12-3 or TRBV12-4, the J gene TRBJ2-4; D gene uncertain. The CDR3 is made up of 16 amino acids. V shed 1 base and J shed 4 bases, with 14 bases lying between them. In DNA form, the CDR3 reads TGTGCCAGCAGTTTAGACCGCGTTGAGAAAAAAAACATTCAGTACTTC. Translation: CASSLDRVEKKNIQYF.

This chain connects TRBV12-3 or TRBV12-4 to TRBJ1-2; D is ambiguous. Trimming cost V 3 bases and J 4 bases, with 9 bases left between them. This CDR3 is 13 amino acids long. Here the CDR3 DNA reads TGTGCCAGCAGTTTGCAGTCTGGCTATGGCTACACCTTC. Translating gives CASSLQSGYGYTF.

A few counts support this clonotype. The genes are TRBV9 and TRBJ2-5; a weak D match, TRBD1 (6 bases). The better agreement between TRBJ2-1 and the DNA end casts doubt on the J call. Germline assignment: CDR1 SGDLS and CDR2 YYNGEE. The CDR3 runs to 15 residues. The CDR3, as DNA: TGTGCCAGCAGCCCGGCAGGGGTTATCTACAATGAGCAGTTCTTC. Translated: CASSPAGVIYNEQFF.

This clonotype appeared a few times. The chain has TRBV10-3 and TRBJ1-2, with 7 bases aligning to TRBD1. J was trimmed by 0 bases and V by 3 bases; bases with no gene match: 4. CDR1 is ENHRY, CDR2 SYGVKD, per germline. The CDR3 consists of 15 residues. The CDR3 spells CAISDGQVSNYGYTF. The CDR3 nucleotides are TGTGCCATCAGTGACGGACAGGTGTCTAACTATGGCTACACCTTC.

The chain has TRBV6-5 and TRBJ1-2; maybe TRBD1 (5 bases). The V gene lost 7 bases and the J gene lost 4 bases, with 22 bases spanning the gap. CDR1 is MNHEY, CDR2 SVGAGI, per germline. The CDR3 is made up of 16 amino acids. CDR3 nucleotide sequence: TGTGCCAGCACCGCTGGGGGGACCGCATACTCCTATGGCTACACCTTC. This codes for CASTAGGTAYSYGYTF.

This clonotype was observed a handful of times. The rearrangement links TRBV12-3 or TRBV12-4 to TRBJ2-5; D is uncertain. With the DNA end fitting TRBJ2-7 better, the J assignment may be wrong. This CDR3 spans 12 amino acids. Here the CDR3 reads CASSGPSNEQYF. The CDR3 DNA is TGTGCCAGCAGTGGACCGTCTAACGAGCAGTACTTC.

The table lists this clonotype with a few counts. The chain has TRBV6-1 and TRBJ1-2; tentatively, D is TRBD1 (5 bases). The CDR3 has 16 amino acids. The germline V gene has CDR1 MNHNS and CDR2 SASEGT. Trimming shortened V by 0 bases and J by 0 bases, and 11 bases separated the two germline ends. The CDR3 bases are TGTGCCAGCAGTGAAGCTTGGGGGACTACTAACTATGGCTACACCTTC. This encodes CASSEAWGTTNYGYTF.

The V and J genes are TRBV20-1 and TRBJ2-3; 7 bases are a match to TRBD1. After removal of 0 bases from V and 6 bases from J, the junction contained 12 bases not matched to a gene. Germline V CDR1 and CDR2: DFQATT, SNEGSKA (reference sequence). The CDR3 runs 16 residues. The CDR3 protein is CSARDLVGQALDTQYF. The CDR3 bases are TGCAGTGCTAGAGATTTGGTCGGACAGGCGCTTGATACGCAGTATTTT.

In its sample, this clonotype was seen a few times. The J gene is TRBJ1-5, the V gene TRBV20-1; 7 bases line up with TRBD1. The germline V gene encodes CDR1 DFQATT and CDR2 SNEGSKA (reference sequence). The CDR3 runs to 15 residues. Unmatched junction bases numbered 9, after V lost 6 bases and J lost 1 base. The DNA for the CDR3 is TGCAGTGCCCTGCGGGACAGATCAAGCAATCAGCCCCAGCATTTT. Its protein is CSALRDRSSNQPQHF.

This clonotype was observed a handful of times. V gene TRBV6-5 combines with J gene TRBJ1-1, with TRBD1 matching over 10 bases. Germline loops: CDR1 MNHEY, CDR2 SVGAGI. The CDR3 has 14 residues. V lost 8 bases, J lost 1 base, and 4 bases stayed unmatched. The CDR3 DNA is TGTGCCAGCGGAAGACAGGGGGCGAACACTGAAGCTTTCTTT. Its protein product is CASGRQGANTEAFF.

This clonotype was counted between two and nine times. The chain carries TRBV6-2 or TRBV6-3 and TRBJ1-2; 7 bases agree with TRBD1. V shed 7 bases, J shed 4 bases, and the junction held 12 bases outside the gene matches. The CDR3 has 15 residues. CDR1 and CDR2 (germline): MNHEY, SVGEGT. The CDR3 loop is CASKPETGSLYGYTF. The CDR3 DNA sequence: TGTGCCAGCAAACCTGAGACAGGGTCCCTCTATGGCTACACCTTC.

This clonotype was found a few times. The rearrangement uses TRBV9 and TRBJ2-7; 9 bases line up with TRBD2. The CDR3 runs to 15 residues. V dropped 0 bases and J dropped 3; count of bases not matched to a gene: 4. Germline V gene sequence: CDR1 SGDLS, CDR2 YYNGEE. The CDR3 DNA reads as TGTGCCAGCAGCGTAGCTTTGACTAGCGGCTACGAGCAGTACGTC. This encodes CASSVALTSGYEQYV.

The chain recombines TRBV29-1 with TRBJ2-2; D may be TRBD2 (5 bases). This CDR3 is 14 amino acids long. The germline V gene has CDR1 SQVTM and CDR2 ANQGSEA. Trimming took 5 bases from V and 5 from J, leaving 15 bases between them. The CDR3 nucleotides are TGCAGCGTTCAAGGGCGGAGCGGAACCGGGGAGCTGTTTTTT. This translates into CSVQGRSGTGELFF.